Sequencing of this T cell receptor beta chain was carried out in a study of long-term antiretroviral therapy in people with HIV. For each donor, at least one pre-ART and at least two post-ART PBMC samples were available. From germline, CDR1 is MNHEY and CDR2 SMNVEV (reference sequence). V was shortened by 2 bases and J by 4 bases, with 15 bases between the two germline ends. The CDR3 runs to 16 residues. Running of the v3.0 immunoSEQ assay took place at survey level. Assay used: immunoSEQ multiplex PCR; TCRdb lists only in-frame clones, some missing. The sample holds around 7,400 clones; roughly 80% are singletons and the top ten take about 15%.

The TCR originated in a man between 35 and 55 years old with HIV. The sample was unsorted PBMCs, taken 2.5 to 2.7 years before starting antiretroviral therapy. The chain combines TRBV27 with TRBJ2-1, with D perhaps matching TRBD1 (6 bases). CDR3 DNA: TGTGCCAGCAGTTTAGAAGGGGGACCAACATACAATGAGCAGTTCTTC. Protein: CASSLEGGPTYNEQFF.